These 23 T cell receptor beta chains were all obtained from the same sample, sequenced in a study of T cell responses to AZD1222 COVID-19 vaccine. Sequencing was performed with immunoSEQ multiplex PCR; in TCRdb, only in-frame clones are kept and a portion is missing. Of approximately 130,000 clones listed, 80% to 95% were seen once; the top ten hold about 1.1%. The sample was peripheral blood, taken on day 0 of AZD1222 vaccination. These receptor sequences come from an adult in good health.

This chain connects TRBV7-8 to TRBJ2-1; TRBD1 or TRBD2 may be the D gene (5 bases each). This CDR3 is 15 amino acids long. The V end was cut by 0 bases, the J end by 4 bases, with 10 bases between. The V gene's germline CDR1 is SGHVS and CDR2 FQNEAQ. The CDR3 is CASSLARGPYNEQFF. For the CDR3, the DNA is TGTGCCAGCAGCTTAGCCCGGGGACCTTACAATGAGCAGTTCTTC.

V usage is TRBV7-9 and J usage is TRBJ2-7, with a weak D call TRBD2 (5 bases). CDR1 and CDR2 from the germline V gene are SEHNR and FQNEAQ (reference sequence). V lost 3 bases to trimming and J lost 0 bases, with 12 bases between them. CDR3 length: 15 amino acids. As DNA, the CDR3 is TGTGCCAGCAGCTTTGTCCAGCGGAACTCCTACGAGCAGTACTTC. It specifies CASSFVQRNSYEQYF.

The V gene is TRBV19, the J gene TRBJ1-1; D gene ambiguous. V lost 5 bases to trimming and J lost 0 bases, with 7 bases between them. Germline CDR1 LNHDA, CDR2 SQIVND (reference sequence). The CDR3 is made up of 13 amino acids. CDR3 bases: TGTGCCAGTAGTGTATACTTGAACACTGAAGCTTTCTTT. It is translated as CASSVYLNTEAFF.

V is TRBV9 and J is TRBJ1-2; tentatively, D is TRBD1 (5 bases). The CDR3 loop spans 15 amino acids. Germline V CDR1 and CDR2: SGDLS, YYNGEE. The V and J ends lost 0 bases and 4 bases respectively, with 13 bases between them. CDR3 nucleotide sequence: TGTGCCAGCAGCGTAGTCGGGACGGCTTTCTATGGCTACACCTTC. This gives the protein CASSVVGTAFYGYTF.

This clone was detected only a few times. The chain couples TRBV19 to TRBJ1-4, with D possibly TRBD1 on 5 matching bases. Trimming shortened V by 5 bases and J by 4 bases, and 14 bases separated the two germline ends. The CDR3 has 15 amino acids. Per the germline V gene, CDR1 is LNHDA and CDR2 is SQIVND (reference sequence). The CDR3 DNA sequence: TGTGCCAGTAGTGCGGGCTTGGGGGTTAATGAAAAACTGTTTTTT. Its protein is CASSAGLGVNEKLFF.

DNA for the CDR3: TGTGCCAGCAGCGTAGGGGCCCTAAGGTCCTATAATTCACCCCTCCACTTT. Translating it yields CASSVGALRSYNSPLHF. This chain links TRBV9 with TRBJ1-6; D call uncertain. Germline V gene sequence: CDR1 SGDLS, CDR2 YYNGEE. Deletions cut 0 bases from V and 1 base from J, with 11 bases between. The CDR3 is made up of 17 amino acids. Full variable domain (outside the CDR3, taken from reference TRBV9 and TRBJ1-6): DSGVTQTPKHLITATGQRVTLRCSPRSGDLSVYWYQQSLDQGLQFLIQYYNGEERAKGNILERFSAQQFPDLHSELNLSSLELGDSALYFCASSVGALRSYNSPLHFGNGTRLTVT.

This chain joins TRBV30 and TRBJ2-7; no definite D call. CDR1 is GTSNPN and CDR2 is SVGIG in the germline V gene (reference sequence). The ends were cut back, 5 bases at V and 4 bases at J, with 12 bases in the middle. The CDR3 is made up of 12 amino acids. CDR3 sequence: CAWESSFYEQYF. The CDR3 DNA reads TGTGCCTGGGAATCTAGTTTTTACGAGCAGTACTTC.

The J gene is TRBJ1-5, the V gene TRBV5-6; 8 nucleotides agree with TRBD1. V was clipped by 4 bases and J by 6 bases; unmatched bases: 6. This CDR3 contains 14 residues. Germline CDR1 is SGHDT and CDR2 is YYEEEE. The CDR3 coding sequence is TGTGCCAGCAGCGCAGGGGGCCGCAGTCAGCCCCAGCATTTT. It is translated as CASSAGGRSQPQHF.

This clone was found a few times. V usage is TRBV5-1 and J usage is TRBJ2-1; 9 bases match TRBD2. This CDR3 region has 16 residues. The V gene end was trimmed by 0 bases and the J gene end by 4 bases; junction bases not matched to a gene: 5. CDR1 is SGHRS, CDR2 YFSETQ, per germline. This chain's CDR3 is CASSLGTSANYNEQFF. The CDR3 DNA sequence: TGCGCCAGCAGCTTGGGGACTAGCGCAAATTACAATGAGCAGTTCTTC.

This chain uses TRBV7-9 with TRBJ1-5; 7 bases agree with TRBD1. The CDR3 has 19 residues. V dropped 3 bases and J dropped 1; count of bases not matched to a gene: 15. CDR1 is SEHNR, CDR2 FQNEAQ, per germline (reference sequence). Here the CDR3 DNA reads TGTGCCAGCAGCTTTGGGACAGCCTTCGGAGCGGGAAGCAATCAGCCCCAGCATTTT. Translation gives CASSFGTAFGAGSNQPQHF.

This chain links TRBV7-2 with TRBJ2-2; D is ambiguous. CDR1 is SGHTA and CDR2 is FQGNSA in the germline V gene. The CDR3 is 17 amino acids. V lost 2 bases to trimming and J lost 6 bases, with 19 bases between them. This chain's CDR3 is CASSLRSLRIRAGELFF. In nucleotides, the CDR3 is TGTGCCAGCAGCTTACGTTCACTAAGGATACGGGCCGGGGAGCTGTTTTTT. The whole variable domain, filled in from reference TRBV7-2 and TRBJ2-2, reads GAGVSQSPSNKVTEKGKDVELRCDPISGHTALYWYRQSLGQGLEFLIYFQGNSAPDKSGLPSDRFSAERTGGSVSTLTIQRTQQEDSAVYLCASSLRSLRIRAGELFFGEGSRLTVL.

CDR3 sequence (DNA): TGTGCCAGCAGTTTGTCGGGGCCGGCCTACAATGAGCAGTTCTTC. As protein: CASSLSGPAYNEQFF. The J gene is TRBJ2-1, the V gene TRBV28, with D perhaps given as TRBD1 or TRBD2 (5 bases each). Germline CDR1 reads MDHEN; CDR2 reads SYDVKM. CDR3 length: 15 amino acids. Trimming removed 3 bases from V and 2 bases from J, with 11 bases in between.

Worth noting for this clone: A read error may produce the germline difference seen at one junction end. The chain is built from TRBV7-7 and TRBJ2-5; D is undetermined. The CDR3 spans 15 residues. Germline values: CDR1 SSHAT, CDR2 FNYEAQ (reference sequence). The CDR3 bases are TGTGCTAGCAGCCCCCCTACGGGCGGACAAGAGACCCAGTACTTC. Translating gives CASSPPTGGQETQYF.

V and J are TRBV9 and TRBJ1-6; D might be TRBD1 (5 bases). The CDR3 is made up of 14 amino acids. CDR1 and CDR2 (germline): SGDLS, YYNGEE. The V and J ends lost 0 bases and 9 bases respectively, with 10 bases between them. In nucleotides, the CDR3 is TGTGCCAGCAGCGTAGGCGTGGGGCGTTCACCCCTCCACTTT. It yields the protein CASSVGVGRSPLHF.

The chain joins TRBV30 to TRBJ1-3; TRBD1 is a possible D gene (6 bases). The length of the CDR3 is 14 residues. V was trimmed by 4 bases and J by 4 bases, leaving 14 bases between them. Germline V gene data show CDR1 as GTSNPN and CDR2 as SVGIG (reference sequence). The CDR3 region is CAWTIGGGGNTIYF. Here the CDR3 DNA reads TGTGCCTGGACCATCGGAGGGGGGGGAAACACCATATATTTT.

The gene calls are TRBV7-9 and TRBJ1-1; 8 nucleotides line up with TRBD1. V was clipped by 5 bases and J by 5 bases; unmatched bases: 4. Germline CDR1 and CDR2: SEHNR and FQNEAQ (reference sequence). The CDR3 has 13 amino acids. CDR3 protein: CASSEGQVTEAFF. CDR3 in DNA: TGTGCCAGCAGCGAGGGACAGGTGACTGAAGCTTTCTTT.

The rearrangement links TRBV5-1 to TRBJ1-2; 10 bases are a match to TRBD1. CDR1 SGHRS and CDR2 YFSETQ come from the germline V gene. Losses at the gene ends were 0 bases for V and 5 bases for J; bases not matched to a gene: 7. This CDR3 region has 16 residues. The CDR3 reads CASSLGGTGETYGYTF. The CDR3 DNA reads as TGCGCCAGCAGCTTGGGTGGGACAGGGGAGACTTATGGCTACACCTTC.

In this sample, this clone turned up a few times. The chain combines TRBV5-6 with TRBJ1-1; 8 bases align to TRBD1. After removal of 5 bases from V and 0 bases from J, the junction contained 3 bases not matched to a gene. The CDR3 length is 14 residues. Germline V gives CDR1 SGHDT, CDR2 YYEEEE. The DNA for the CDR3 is TGTGCCAGCAGTCTGGACAGGGTGAACACTGAAGCTTTCTTT. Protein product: CASSLDRVNTEAFF.

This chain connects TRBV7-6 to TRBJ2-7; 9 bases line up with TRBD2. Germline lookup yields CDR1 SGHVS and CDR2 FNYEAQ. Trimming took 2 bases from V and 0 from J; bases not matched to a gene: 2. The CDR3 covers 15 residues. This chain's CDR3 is CASSLNSGSSYEQYF. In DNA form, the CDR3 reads TGTGCCAGCAGCTTAAATAGCGGGAGCTCCTACGAGCAGTACTTC.

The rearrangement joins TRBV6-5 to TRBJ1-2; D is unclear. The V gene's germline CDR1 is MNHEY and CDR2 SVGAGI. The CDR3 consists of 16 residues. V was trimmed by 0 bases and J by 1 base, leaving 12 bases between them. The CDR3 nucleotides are TGTGCCAGCAGTTACTCGACGGGAAGCTTTAACTATGGCTACACCTTC. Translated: CASSYSTGSFNYGYTF.

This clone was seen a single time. CDR3 residues: CATSDTGTGSYFGELFF. In DNA, the CDR3 is TGTGCCACCAGTGACACCGGGACAGGGTCATATTTTGGGGAGCTGTTTTTT. The chain has TRBV24-1 and TRBJ2-2; the match to TRBD1 covers 9 bases. Trimming removed 4 bases from V and 8 bases from J; junction bases left unmatched: 13. The CDR3 covers 17 residues. Germline V gives CDR1 KGHDR, CDR2 SFDVKD.

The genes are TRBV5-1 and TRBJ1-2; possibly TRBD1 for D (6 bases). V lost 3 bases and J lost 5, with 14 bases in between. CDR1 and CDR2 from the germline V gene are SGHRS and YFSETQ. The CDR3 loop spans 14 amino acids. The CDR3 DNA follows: TGCGCCAGCAGCTCAGTGGGGGGCCTTTATGGCTACACCTTC. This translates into CASSSVGGLYGYTF.

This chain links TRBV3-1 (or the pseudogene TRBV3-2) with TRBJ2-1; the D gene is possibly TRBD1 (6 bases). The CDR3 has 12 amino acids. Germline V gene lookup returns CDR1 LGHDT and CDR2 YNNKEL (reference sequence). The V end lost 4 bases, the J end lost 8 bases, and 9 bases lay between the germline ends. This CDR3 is CASSLNRDEQFF. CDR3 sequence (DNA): TGTGCCAGCAGCCTAAACAGGGATGAGCAGTTCTTC.